The 20 T cell receptor beta chains reported below all come from one sample, sequenced in a study of a mutant IDH1 vaccine in newly diagnosed glioma. Antigens for these TCRs are unknown. TCRdb keeps only in-frame clones here, not all; method: immunoSEQ multiplex PCR. The sample shows some 70,000 clones, about 87% of them seen only once. The time point: week 23, last vaccination. All doses held 300 ug of mutant IDH1 20-mer peptide, with topical imiquimod. The sample consisted of PBMCs, taken from a glioma patient whose treatment included an IDH1 peptide vaccine. Every receptor here comes from a man younger than 35 with glioma.

This clone has more than one count but fewer than ten. CDR3 in DNA: TGTGCCAGTAGTGACTACCGTAGCACAGATACGCAGTATTTT. This sequence encodes CASSDYRSTDTQYF. The chain couples TRBV19 to TRBJ2-3, with D perhaps matching TRBD2 (5 bases). There are 14 residues in the CDR3. Per the germline V gene, CDR1 is LNHDA and CDR2 is SQIVND (reference sequence). V dropped 5 bases and J dropped 0 bases, with 9 bases sitting between them. Full variable domain (rest looked up from reference TRBV19 and TRBJ2-3): DGGITQSPKYLFRKEGQNVTLSCEQNLNHDAMYWYRQDPGQGLRLIYYSQIVNDFQKGDIAEGYSVSREKKESFPLTVTSAQKNPTAFYLCASSDYRSTDTQYFGPGTRLTVL.

The V call is TRBV5-1, the J call TRBJ2-7; D unresolved. Trimming cost V 3 bases and J 0 bases, with 1 base left between them. In germline, CDR1 is SGHRS, CDR2 YFSETQ. The CDR3 is 11 amino acids. CDR3 sequence reads: CASSYSYEQYF. The DNA of the CDR3 is TGCGCCAGCAGCTACTCCTACGAGCAGTACTTC.

This clone showed up just a few times. This chain uses TRBV10-3 with TRBJ1-1, with D perhaps matching TRBD1 (6 bases). Germline CDR1 ENHRY, CDR2 SYGVKD. CDR3 size: 13 residues. V gave up 10 bases and J gave up 0 bases, with 12 bases separating them. CDR3 amino acids: CATLGTLNTEAFF. The CDR3 DNA reads as TGTGCCACCCTCGGGACACTGAACACTGAAGCTTTCTTT.

The chain joins TRBV4-3 to TRBJ1-1, with TRBD1 matching over 8 bases. The CDR3 consists of 14 residues. Unmatched junction bases numbered 8, after V lost 5 bases and J lost 6 bases. Germline values: CDR1 LGHNA, CDR2 YSLEER. As DNA, the CDR3 is TGCGCCAGCAGCTACTTGGACAGGGAGGCTGAAGCTTTCTTT. It translates to CASSYLDREAEAFF.

The genes are TRBV18 and TRBJ2-5, with D perhaps matching TRBD2 (5 bases). Germline CDR1 is KGHSH and CDR2 is LQKENI. CDR3 length equals 13 residues. The V gene lost 1 base and the J gene lost 5 bases, with 8 bases spanning the gap. The CDR3 loop is CASSPQRGETQYF. CDR3 nucleotide sequence: TGTGCCAGCTCACCACAGAGAGGGGAGACCCAGTACTTC.

The chain links TRBV4-2 to TRBJ2-7; TRBD1 matches 8 bases. Unmatched junction bases numbered 6, after V lost 0 bases and J lost 2 bases. CDR1 and CDR2 from the germline V gene are LGHNA and YNFKEQ. The CDR3 length is 16 residues. Here the CDR3 reads CASSQDYRGLTYEQYF. CDR3 in DNA: TGTGCCAGCAGCCAAGATTACAGGGGGTTGACCTACGAGCAGTACTTC.

This rearrangement joins TRBV6-4 to TRBJ2-3; 9 nucleotides match TRBD2. The J segment lost 2 bases and the V segment lost 4 bases, leaving 7 bases of the junction unmatched. Per germline, CDR1 MRHNA and CDR2 SNTAGT. The CDR3 contains 16 residues. CDR3 coding DNA: TGTGCCAGCAGTGTGATCGGGACTAGCTACACAGATACGCAGTATTTT. Protein: CASSVIGTSYTDTQYF.

The chain joins TRBV11-2 to TRBJ2-2, with TRBD2 as a possible D gene (6 bases). V gave up 0 bases and J gave up 1 base, with 18 bases separating them. The CDR3 loop spans 19 amino acids. Per the germline V gene, CDR1 is SGHAT and CDR2 is FQNNGV. The CDR3 loop is CASSLDPRMRSGNTGELFF. In nucleotides, the CDR3 is TGTGCCAGCAGCTTAGATCCCCGGATGCGTAGCGGGAACACCGGGGAGCTGTTTTTT.

The chain employs TRBV27 and TRBJ2-7; the D gene is possibly TRBD1 (6 bases). V was pared by 4 bases and J by 1 base, with 17 bases between. This CDR3 comprises 16 residues. The V gene's germline CDR1 is MNHEY and CDR2 SMNVEV (reference sequence). The CDR3 loop is CASSWAGTRDSYEQYF. CDR3 DNA: TGTGCCAGCAGTTGGGCCGGGACAAGGGATTCCTACGAGCAGTACTTC.

The chain couples TRBV2 to TRBJ2-7; no clear D gene. Germline V lookup: CDR1 SNHLY, CDR2 FYNNEI. With 3 bases removed from V and 4 bases from J, the gap between germline ends came to 13 bases. The CDR3 has 14 residues. DNA of the CDR3: TGTGCCAGCAGTGAGGGCAGAGCTTCGTACGAGCAGTACTTC. It translates to CASSEGRASYEQYF.

This chain connects TRBV7-2 to TRBJ2-7; the D gene is possibly TRBD2 (5 bases). The CDR3 is made up of 14 amino acids. Between the trimmed V and J ends, which lost 3 bases and 2 bases, there was a span of 11 bases. Germline lookup yields CDR1 SGHTA and CDR2 FQGNSA. CDR3 in DNA: TGTGCCAGCAGCTTCCGGGAATTCGCCTACGAGCAGTACTTC. Amino acids: CASSFREFAYEQYF.

The rearrangement joins TRBV6-6 to TRBJ1-2, with D perhaps TRBD1 (5 bases). Germline V gene data show CDR1 as MNHNY and CDR2 as SVGAGI (reference sequence). The V and J ends lost 5 bases and 9 bases respectively, with 25 bases between them. CDR3 length: 16 amino acids. CDR3 coding DNA: TGTGCCAGCAGTAGAACTAAGGGACGGAATCTCGATAGCTACACCTTC. Its protein is CASSRTKGRNLDSYTF.

J is TRBJ2-5 and V is TRBV10-3, with a weak D call TRBD2 (6 bases). This CDR3 is built from 14 residues. V shed 4 bases and J shed 1 base, with 10 bases lying between them. Looked up from germline, CDR1 is ENHRY and CDR2 is SYGVKD. Here the CDR3 reads CAISGGDSQETQYF. As DNA, the CDR3 is TGTGCCATCAGTGGTGGGGACTCCCAAGAGACCCAGTACTTC.

The rearrangement uses TRBV19 and TRBJ2-5, with 8 bases identical to TRBD1. The CDR3 runs to 14 residues. V dropped 4 bases and J dropped 5; count of bases not matched to a gene: 6. Germline V gives CDR1 LNHDA, CDR2 SQIVND (reference sequence). The CDR3 sequence: CASSTDRGLETQYF. CDR3 nucleotide sequence: TGTGCCAGTAGTACCGACAGGGGATTGGAGACCCAGTACTTC.

The chain has TRBV6-5 and TRBJ2-1, with 7 bases lining up with TRBD1. The germline CDR1 and CDR2 sequences are MNHEY and SVGAGI. The CDR3 runs 15 residues. Trimming cost V 6 bases and J 0 bases; bases outside gene matches: 5. The CDR3 sequence: CASSTRDSSYNEQFF. For the CDR3, the DNA is TGTGCCAGCAGCACCCGGGACAGCTCCTACAATGAGCAGTTCTTC.

The rearrangement links TRBV19 to TRBJ2-3; 10 nucleotides align to TRBD2. V lost 11 bases and J lost 2; bases outside the gene matches: 13. The CDR3 is 16 residues long. The V gene's germline CDR1 is LNHDA and CDR2 SQIVND (reference sequence). The CDR3 spells CASRLLAGGLTDTQYF. The DNA for the CDR3 is TGTGCCTCCCGCTTGTTAGCGGGGGGCCTCACAGATACGCAGTATTTT.

The chain employs TRBV9 and TRBJ2-3; D is possibly TRBD2 (8 bases). This CDR3 is built from 15 residues. Trimming shortened V by 4 bases and J by 1 base, and 13 bases separated the two germline ends. Germline CDR1 is SGDLS and CDR2 is YYNGEE. As DNA, the CDR3 is TGTGCCAGCAGCTCGGGGGGGACAGGCACAGATACGCAGTATTTT. This gives the protein CASSSGGTGTDTQYF.

The chain uses TRBV27 and TRBJ2-2; 14 bases align to TRBD2. The CDR3 has 18 residues. The ends lost 3 bases at V and 5 bases at J; junction bases unmatched: 8. The germline V gene encodes CDR1 MNHEY and CDR2 SMNVEV (reference sequence). The CDR3: CASSFATSGRARTGELFF. CDR3 sequence (DNA): TGTGCCAGCAGTTTCGCGACTAGCGGGAGGGCCAGAACCGGGGAGCTGTTTTTT.

V and J are TRBV27 and TRBJ2-1; unclear D gene. V was shortened by 3 bases and J by 3 bases, with 15 bases between the two germline ends. Germline lookup yields CDR1 MNHEY and CDR2 SMNVEV (reference sequence). The CDR3 has 16 amino acids. The CDR3 reads CASSFSVPTFYNEQFF. Here the CDR3 DNA reads TGTGCCAGCAGTTTCTCCGTCCCAACCTTCTACAATGAGCAGTTCTTC.

The rearrangement links TRBV2 to TRBJ2-7, with 7 bases that match TRBD1. Germline assignment: CDR1 SNHLY and CDR2 FYNNEI. The CDR3 is 14 amino acids. V was clipped by 10 bases and J by 3 bases; unmatched bases: 12. This CDR3 reads CATRPTGRSYEQYF. The CDR3, as DNA: TGTGCCACCCGTCCGACAGGGCGGAGCTACGAGCAGTACTTC.